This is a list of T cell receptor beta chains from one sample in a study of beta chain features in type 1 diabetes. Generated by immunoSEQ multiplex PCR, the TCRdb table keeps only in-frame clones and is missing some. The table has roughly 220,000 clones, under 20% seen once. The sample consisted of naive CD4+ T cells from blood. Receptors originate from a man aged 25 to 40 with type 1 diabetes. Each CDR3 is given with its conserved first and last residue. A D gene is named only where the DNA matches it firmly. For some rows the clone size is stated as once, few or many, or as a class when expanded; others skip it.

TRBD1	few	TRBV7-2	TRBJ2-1	CASSSSRDSYNEQFF	TGTGCCAGCAGCTCGTCCCGGGACAGTTACAATGAGCAGTTCTTC
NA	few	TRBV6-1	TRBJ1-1	CASSLITEAFF	TGTGCCAGCAGTTTGATCACTGAAGCTTTCTTT
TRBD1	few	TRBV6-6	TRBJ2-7	CASSFSGQGVYEQYF	TGTGCCAGCAGCTTTTCCGGACAGGGGGTGTACGAGCAGTACTTC
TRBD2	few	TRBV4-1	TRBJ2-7	CASSQGSTSGSYEQYF	TGCGCCAGCAGCCAAGGATCGACTAGCGGGTCCTACGAGCAGTACTTC
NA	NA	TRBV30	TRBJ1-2	CASGTPANYGYTF	TGTGCCTCAGGGACGCCAGCTAACTATGGCTACACCTTC
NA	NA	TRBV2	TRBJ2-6	CASSLQGSGANVLTF	TGTGCCAGCAGCTTACAGGGCTCCGGGGCCAACGTCCTGACTTTC
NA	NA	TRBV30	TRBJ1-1	CAWSRRKVEAFF	TGTGCCTGGAGTAGAAGGAAGGTTGAAGCTTTCTTT
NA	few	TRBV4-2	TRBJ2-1	CASSQARGAPKGGEQFF	TGTGCCAGCAGCCAAGCCCGGGGAGCGCCCAAAGGTGGTGAGCAGTTCTTC
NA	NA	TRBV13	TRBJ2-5	CASSNQETQYF	TGTGCCAGCAGCAACCAAGAGACCCAGTACTTC
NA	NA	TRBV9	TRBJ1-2	CASSVAGANYGYTF	TGTGCCAGCAGCGTAGCGGGGGCCAACTATGGCTACACCTTC
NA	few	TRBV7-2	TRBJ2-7	CASRLGLAYEQYF	TGTGCCAGCCGCTTGGGGCTAGCCTACGAGCAGTACTTC
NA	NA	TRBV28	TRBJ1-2	CASSLVRGGSTF	TGTGCCAGCAGTTTGGTGCGTGGAGGCTCGACCTTC
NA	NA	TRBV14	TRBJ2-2	CASSLDGNTGELFF	TGTGCCAGCAGCCTTGACGGTAACACCGGGGAGCTGTTTTTT
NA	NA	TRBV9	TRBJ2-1	CASSVAWTRYNEQFF	TGTGCCAGCAGCGTAGCCTGGACCCGCTACAATGAGCAGTTCTTC
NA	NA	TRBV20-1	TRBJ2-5	CSAPQGTQYF	TGCAGTGCTCCTCAGGGGACCCAGTACTTC
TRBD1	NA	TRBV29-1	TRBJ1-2	CSGYLFRDREYGYTF	TGCAGCGGGTATCTTTTCCGGGACAGGGAGTATGGCTACACCTTC
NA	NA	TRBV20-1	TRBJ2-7	CSATTYEQYF	TGCAGTGCGACTACCTACGAGCAGTACTTC
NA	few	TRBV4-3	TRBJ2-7	CASSQEGPSDEQYF	TGCGCCAGCAGCCAAGAGGGACCTTCGGACGAGCAGTACTTC
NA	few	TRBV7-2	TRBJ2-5	CASSLMPIEGETQYF	TGTGCCAGCAGCTTAATGCCCATTGAGGGAGAGACCCAGTACTTC
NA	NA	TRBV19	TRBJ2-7	CASSIAVMAYEQYF	TGTGCCAGTAGTATAGCAGTCATGGCCTACGAGCAGTACTTC
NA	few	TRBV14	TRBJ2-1	CASSQVVTEQFF	TGTGCCAGCAGCCAAGTGGTCACTGAGCAGTTCTTC
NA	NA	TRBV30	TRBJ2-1	CAWSRGTSYNEQFF	TGTGCCTGGAGTCGAGGCACCTCCTACAATGAGCAGTTCTTC
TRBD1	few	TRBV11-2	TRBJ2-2	CASSSLRTGVTGELFF	TGTGCCAGCAGCTCCCTCCGGACAGGGGTCACCGGGGAGCTGTTTTTT
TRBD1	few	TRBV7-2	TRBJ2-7	CASRPTPGQSYEQYF	TGTGCCAGCAGACCTACACCGGGACAGTCCTACGAGCAGTACTTC
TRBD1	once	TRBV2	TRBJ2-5	CASSTRTGEETQYF	TGTGCCAGCAGTACACGGACAGGGGAAGAGACCCAGTACTTC
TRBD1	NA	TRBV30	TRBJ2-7	CASLQGSEQYF	TGTGCCTCGTTACAGGGGAGCGAGCAGTACTTC
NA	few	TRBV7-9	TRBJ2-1	CATQRGTPNNEQFF	TGTGCCACCCAGCGCGGGACACCCAACAATGAGCAGTTCTTC
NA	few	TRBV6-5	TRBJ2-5	CASSYQEGEETQYF	TGTGCCAGCAGTTACCAGGAGGGAGAGGAGACCCAGTACTTC
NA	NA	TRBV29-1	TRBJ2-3	CSVDRGGSDTQYF	TGCAGCGTTGACAGGGGGGGCTCGGATACGCAGTATTTT